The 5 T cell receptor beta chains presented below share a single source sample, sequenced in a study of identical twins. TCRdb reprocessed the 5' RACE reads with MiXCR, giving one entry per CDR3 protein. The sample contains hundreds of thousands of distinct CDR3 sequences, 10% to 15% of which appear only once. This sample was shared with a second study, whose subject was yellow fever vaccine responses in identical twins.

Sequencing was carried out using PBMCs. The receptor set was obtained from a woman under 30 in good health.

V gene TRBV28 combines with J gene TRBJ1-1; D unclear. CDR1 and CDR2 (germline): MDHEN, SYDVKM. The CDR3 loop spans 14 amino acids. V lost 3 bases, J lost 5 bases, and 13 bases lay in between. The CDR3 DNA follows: TGTGCCAGCAGTTTTTCCCGGCGGGTGACTGAAGCTTTCTTT. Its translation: CASSFSRRVTEAFF.

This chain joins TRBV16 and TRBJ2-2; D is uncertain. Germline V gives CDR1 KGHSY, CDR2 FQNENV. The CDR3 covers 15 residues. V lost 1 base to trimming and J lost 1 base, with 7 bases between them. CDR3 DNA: TGTGCCAGCAGCCAATTTACAGTGAACACCGGGGAGCTGTTTTTT. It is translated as CASSQFTVNTGELFF.

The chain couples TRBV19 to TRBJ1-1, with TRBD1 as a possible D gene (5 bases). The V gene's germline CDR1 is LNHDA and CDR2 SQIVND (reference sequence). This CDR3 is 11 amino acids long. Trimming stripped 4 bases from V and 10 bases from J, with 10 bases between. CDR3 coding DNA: TGTGCCAGTAGTACCCTCGGGGGAGCTTTCTTT. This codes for CASSTLGGAFF. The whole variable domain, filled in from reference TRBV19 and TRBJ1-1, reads DGGITQSPKYLFRKEGQNVTLSCEQNLNHDAMYWYRQDPGQGLRLIYYSQIVNDFQKGDIAEGYSVSREKKESFPLTVTSAQKNPTAFYLCASSTLGGAFFGQGTRLTVV.

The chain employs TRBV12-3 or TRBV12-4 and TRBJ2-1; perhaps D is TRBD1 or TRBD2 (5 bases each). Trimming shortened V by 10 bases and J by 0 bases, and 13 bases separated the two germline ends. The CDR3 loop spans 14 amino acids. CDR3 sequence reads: CATGPQSSYNEQFF. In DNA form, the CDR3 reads TGTGCCACGGGACCGCAGAGCTCCTACAATGAGCAGTTCTTC.

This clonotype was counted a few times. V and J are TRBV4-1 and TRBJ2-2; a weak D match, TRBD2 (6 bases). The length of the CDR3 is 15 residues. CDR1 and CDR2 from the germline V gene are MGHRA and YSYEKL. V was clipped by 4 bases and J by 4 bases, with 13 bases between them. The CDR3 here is CASSPHGGSTGELFF. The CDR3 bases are TGCGCCAGCAGCCCCCATGGGGGGAGCACCGGGGAGCTGTTTTTT.